Below, one T cell receptor (beta chain) is given with its context. A single count supports this clone. What this receptor recognizes is not known. Base qualities are not provided; no much larger clone lies one nucleotide away. Collaborating institutions collected whole blood in K2EDTA tubes following their own protocols. For TCRbeta analysis, collaborators shipped samples in one of three forms: frozen whole blood, isolated PBMCs, or DNA extracted from either of those sample types. This specimen comes from a study of blood T cell repertoires in COVID-19 (TCRdb year 2020). About the full investigation: Samples from collaborators originated in the United States, Italy and Spain and spanned both the acute and convalescent phases of COVID-19. Samples were obtained from the ongoing ImmuneRACE study (first 160 participants) and from about 1,300 subjects provided by 6 global collaborators. Sample metadata almost always included a de-identified subject ID, COVID-19 status, age in years and sex. The repertoires were released in a freely available public database intended as a resource for research on the immune response to SARS-CoV-2. Subjects who had been exposed to COVID-19, were actively infected with it, or had recovered from it provided the deeply sampled blood TCRbeta repertoires that made up the dataset. The prospective study material was composed of cDNA or gDNA derived from T cells, B-cell-depleted T cells, or PBMCs. Where available, HLA class I and class II types were obtained from metadata supplied by the sample provider rather than from assay-based typing.

The investigation overall reported the following: Clinical and demographic metadata were provided uncurated, with the amount varying by source and participant.

TCRbeta CDR3 regions were amplified from genomic DNA by means of the immunoSEQ Assay, a bias-controlled multiplex PCR. On the study's bioinformatics: The number of nucleated cells in each sample was estimated from the amplification of reference gene primers within the assay. Sequence reads were collapsed and filtered to measure the absolute abundance of every unique TCRbeta CDR3 rearrangement. Productive Simpson clonality was computed per sample as the square root of Simpson's diversity index over productive rearrangements. TCRdb provides this immuneACCESS table in a form limited to in-frame rearrangements. Some clones are lacking; in checked studies, under half of them reflect an unresolved V gene, and why the rest are absent is not known. V and J calls plus clone size are reproduced from that table; the DNA served to infer D and trimming. The table for this sample lists some 150,000 clones; approximately 83% of them were counted only once. The top ten clonotypes cover approximately 3.5% of the sample.

Germline trimming: 4 bases from V, 7 bases from J; junction bases outside gene matches: 15. The CDR3 numbers 17 residues from cysteine through phenylalanine. The DNA shown is the 51-base CDR3, in frame from base 1. CDR1 and CDR2 were assigned from the germline V gene (reference sequence) as LGHDT and YNNKEL. The specimen sequenced was peripheral blood. Recombination connected TRBV3-1 (or the pseudogene TRBV3-2) to TRBJ2-1; a stretch of 8 junction bases matches TRBD1. This sequence was found in a man aged 65-85 years with acute or convalescent COVID-19. The DNA sequence follows: TGTGCCAGCAGCCCCTCCTTGGGACAGGCGCGTGAAAATGAGCAGTTCTTC. The resulting protein is CASSPSLGQARENEQFF.